The following is a T cell receptor (beta chain) sequence with its context. If no ophthalmopathy progression occurred within 18 months, Graves' hyperthyroidism was stable. The CDR3 has 13 amino acids. Germline CDR1 SNHLY, CDR2 FYNNEI. From RNA transcripts, TCR beta CDR3 regions were amplified. Carried out on the TCR CDR3, a first-round RT-PCR used the HTBI primer set. A single record per CDR3 protein comes from TCRdb applying MiXCR to the multiplex PCR reads. The sample holds 550,000 to 800,000 distinct CDR3 sequences, about 17% seen once. The data were obtained in a study of T cells in Graves' hyperthyroidism and ophthalmopathy. Study details: The authors collected peripheral blood at initial diagnosis, before any treatment.

Material: blood. The source is a young man with Graves' hyperthyroidism. This chain links TRBV2 with TRBJ2-7; D perhaps matches TRBD2 (6 bases). TRBJ2-1 matches the DNA end more closely, so the J call is doubtful. The CDR3 DNA reads TGTGCCAGCGGGGGGACTGCTTCCTACGAGCAGTTCTTC. Its translation: CASGGTASYEQFF.